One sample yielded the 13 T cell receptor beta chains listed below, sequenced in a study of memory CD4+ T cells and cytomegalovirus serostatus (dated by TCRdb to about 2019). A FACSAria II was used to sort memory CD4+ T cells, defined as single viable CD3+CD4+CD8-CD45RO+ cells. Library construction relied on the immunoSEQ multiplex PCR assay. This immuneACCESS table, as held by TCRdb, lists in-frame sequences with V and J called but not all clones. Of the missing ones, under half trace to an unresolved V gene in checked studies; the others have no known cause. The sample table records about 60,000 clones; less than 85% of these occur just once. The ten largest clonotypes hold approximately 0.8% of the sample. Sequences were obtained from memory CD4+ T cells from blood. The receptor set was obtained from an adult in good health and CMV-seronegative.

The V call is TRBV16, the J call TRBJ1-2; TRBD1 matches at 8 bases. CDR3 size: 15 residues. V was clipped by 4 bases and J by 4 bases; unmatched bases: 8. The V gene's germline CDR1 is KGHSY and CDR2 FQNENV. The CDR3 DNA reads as TGTGCCAGCAGCCTGCCGGGACAGGACCTCTATGGCTACACCTTC. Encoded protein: CASSLPGQDLYGYTF.

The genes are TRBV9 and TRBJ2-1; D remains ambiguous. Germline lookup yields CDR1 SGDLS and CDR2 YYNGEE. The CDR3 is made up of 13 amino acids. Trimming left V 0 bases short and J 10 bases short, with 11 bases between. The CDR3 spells CASSVVQRQEQFF. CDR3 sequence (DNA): TGTGCCAGCAGCGTAGTACAGCGTCAGGAGCAGTTCTTC.

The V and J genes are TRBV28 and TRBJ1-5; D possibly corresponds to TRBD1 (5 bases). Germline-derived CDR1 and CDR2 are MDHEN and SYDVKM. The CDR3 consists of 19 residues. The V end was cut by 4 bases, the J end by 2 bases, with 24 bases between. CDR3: CASSSYMRPGKGGNQPQHF. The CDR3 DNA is TGTGCCAGCAGTTCGTATATGCGCCCCGGTAAAGGGGGCAATCAGCCCCAGCATTTT.

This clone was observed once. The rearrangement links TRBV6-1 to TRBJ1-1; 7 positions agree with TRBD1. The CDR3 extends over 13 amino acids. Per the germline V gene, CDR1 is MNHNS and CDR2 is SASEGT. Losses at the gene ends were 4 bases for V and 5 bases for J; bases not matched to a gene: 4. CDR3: CASSGDRVTEAFF. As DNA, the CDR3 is TGTGCCAGCAGTGGCGACAGGGTGACTGAAGCTTTCTTT.

Here the CDR3 reads CASKGTDGQPQHF. CDR3 in DNA: TGTGCCAGCAAAGGGACAGATGGACAGCCCCAGCATTTT. The chain couples TRBV2 to TRBJ1-5, with 7 positions matching TRBD1. CDR1 and CDR2 (germline): SNHLY, FYNNEI. The CDR3 contains 13 residues. J gave up 7 bases and V 7 bases, and 7 bases lay outside the gene matches.

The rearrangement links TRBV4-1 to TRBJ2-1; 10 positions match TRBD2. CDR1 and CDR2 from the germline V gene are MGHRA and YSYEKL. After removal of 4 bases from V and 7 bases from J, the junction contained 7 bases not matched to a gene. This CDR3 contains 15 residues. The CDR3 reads CASSPGLAVGNEQFF. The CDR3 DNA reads TGCGCCAGCAGCCCTGGACTAGCGGTGGGGAATGAGCAGTTCTTC.

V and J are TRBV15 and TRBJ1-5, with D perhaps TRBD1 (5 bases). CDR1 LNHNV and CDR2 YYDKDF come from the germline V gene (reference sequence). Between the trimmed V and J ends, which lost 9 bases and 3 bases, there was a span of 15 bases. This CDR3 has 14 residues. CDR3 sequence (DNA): TGTGCCACGCAGTGGGGCAGGTCCAATCAGCCCCAGCATTTT. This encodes CATQWGRSNQPQHF.

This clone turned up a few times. This CDR3 is CASSFDNQPQHF. The DNA of the CDR3 is TGTGCCAGCAGCTTCGATAATCAGCCCCAGCATTTT. The chain is built from TRBV5-4 and TRBJ1-5; D remains ambiguous. The germline V and J ends were trimmed by 2 bases and 4 bases, with 4 bases remaining between them. The CDR3 has 12 residues. The germline gives CDR1 SGHNT, CDR2 YYREEE (reference sequence).

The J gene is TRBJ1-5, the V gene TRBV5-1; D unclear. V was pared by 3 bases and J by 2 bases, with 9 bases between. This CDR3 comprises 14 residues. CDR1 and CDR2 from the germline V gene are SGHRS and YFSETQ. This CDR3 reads CASSWAGGNQPQHF. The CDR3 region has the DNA TGCGCCAGCAGCTGGGCCGGGGGCAATCAGCCCCAGCATTTT.

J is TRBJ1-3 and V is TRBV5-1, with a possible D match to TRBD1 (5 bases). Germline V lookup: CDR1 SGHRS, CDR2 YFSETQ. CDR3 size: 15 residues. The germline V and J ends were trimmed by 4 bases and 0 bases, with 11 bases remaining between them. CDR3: CASSAQVNSGNTIYF. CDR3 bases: TGCGCCAGCAGCGCACAGGTCAACTCTGGAAACACCATATATTTT.

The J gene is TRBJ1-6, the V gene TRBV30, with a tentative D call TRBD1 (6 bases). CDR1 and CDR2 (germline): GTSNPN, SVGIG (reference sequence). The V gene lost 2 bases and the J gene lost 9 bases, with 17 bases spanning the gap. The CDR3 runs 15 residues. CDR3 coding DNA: TGTGCCTGGAGTACAACACAGGGCGGTCGTTCACCCCTCCACTTT. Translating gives CAWSTTQGGRSPLHF.

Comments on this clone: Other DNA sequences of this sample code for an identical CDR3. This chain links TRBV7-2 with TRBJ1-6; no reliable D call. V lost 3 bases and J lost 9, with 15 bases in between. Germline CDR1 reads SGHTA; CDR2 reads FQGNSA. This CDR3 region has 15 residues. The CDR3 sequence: CASSLAADRSSPLHF. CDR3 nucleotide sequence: TGTGCCAGCAGCTTGGCGGCAGATAGGTCTTCACCCCTCCACTTT. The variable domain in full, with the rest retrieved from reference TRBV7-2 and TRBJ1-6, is GAGVSQSPSNKVTEKGKDVELRCDPISGHTALYWYRQSLGQGLEFLIYFQGNSAPDKSGLPSDRFSAERTGGSVSTLTIQRTQQEDSAVYLCASSLAADRSSPLHFGNGTRLTVT.

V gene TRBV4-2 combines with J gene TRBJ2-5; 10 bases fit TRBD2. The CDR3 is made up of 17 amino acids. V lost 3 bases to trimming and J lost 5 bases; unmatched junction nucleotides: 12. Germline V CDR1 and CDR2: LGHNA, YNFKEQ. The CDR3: CASSQSSGGYKRETQYF. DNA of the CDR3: TGTGCCAGCAGCCAGTCTAGCGGGGGATATAAGCGGGAGACCCAGTACTTC.